This T cell receptor (beta chain) is drawn from a study of blood T cell repertoires in COVID-19 (dated by TCRdb to 2020 to 2021). Some background on the complete study: Collaborator samples came from the United States, Italy and Spain and covered acute and convalescent phases of COVID-19. The material from the prospective study consisted of cDNA or gDNA derived from T cells, B-cell-depleted T cells, or PBMCs. Deeply sampled blood TCRbeta repertoires from subjects exposed to, actively infected with, or recovered from COVID-19 were included in the dataset. A freely available public database, intended as a resource for researchers studying the immune response to SARS-CoV-2, is where the repertoires were released. The samples were drawn from two sources: the first 160 participants of the ongoing ImmuneRACE study, and some 1,300 subjects contributed by 6 global collaborators. A de-identified subject ID, COVID-19 status, age in years and sex were almost always included in the sample metadata. Where available, HLA class I and class II types were obtained from metadata supplied by the sample provider rather than from assay-based typing.

TCRbeta CDR3 regions were amplified from genomic DNA using the immunoSEQ Assay, a bias-controlled multiplex PCR. Turning to the authors' computational methods: The number of nucleated cells in each sample was estimated by amplification of reference gene primers within the assay. To quantify the absolute abundance of each unique TCRbeta CDR3 rearrangement, sequence reads were collapsed and filtered. For each sample, productive Simpson clonality was calculated as the square root of Simpson's diversity index over productive rearrangements. In TCRdb, the immuneACCESS table is reduced to in-frame sequences with V and J assigned. These tables do not hold every clone; where another copy was compared, an unresolved V gene accounts for under half, and the others remain unexplained. The DNA gave D and trimming, while V, J and clone size come from that table. This sample has 310,000 or so clones in its table, and approximately 86% of those were observed once. Of the sample, about 1.2% is held by the ten largest clones.

What the authors observed across the whole study: The quantity of clinical and demographic metadata differed by source and by participant and was supplied without curation.

With respect to this clone: This receptor's antigen is unknown. No much larger clonotype is one base removed from it; base qualities were not supplied.

According to the germline V gene, CDR1 reads MDHEN and CDR2 reads SYDVKM. Trimming costs V 8 bases and J 2 bases, and their ends lie 13 bases apart. The CDR3, from cysteine to phenylalanine, totals 14 residues. Only CDR3 DNA remains: 42 bases, in frame from the first base. Whole blood was collected in K2EDTA tubes by collaborating institutions according to the institutions' own protocols. For TCRbeta analysis, collaborators shipped samples in one of three forms: frozen whole blood, isolated PBMCs, or DNA extracted from either of those sample types. The rearrangement combines TRBV28 with TRBJ2-1; the D segment could be TRBD2, given 6 matching bases. The receptor comes from a man in his 70s with acute or convalescent COVID-19. Material for sequencing was peripheral blood. The nucleotide sequence is given as TGTGCCAGCGGACCGACGGGGGCCTACAATGAGCAGTTCTTC. This codes for CASGPTGAYNEQFF.